This TCR beta chain was documented in a study of T-cell reconstitution after alpha-beta-depleted transplantation in children. The sample holds many counts of this clonotype. TCRbeta library preparation incorporated unique molecular identifiers. One entry per CDR3 protein, called by TCRdb with MiXCR from the PCR reads. The table includes 600,000 to 700,000 distinct CDR3 sequences, approximately 17% detected once. CDR3 length equals 12 residues. The V gene lost 7 bases and the J gene lost 7 bases, with 13 bases spanning the gap. The germline gives CDR1 DFQATT, CDR2 SNEGSKA (reference sequence). The sample here was PBMCs from the stem cell graft donor, taken from the stem cell graft. This receptor was taken from a human donor who donated a stem cell graft to a child with acute myeloid leukemia. This chain uses TRBV20-1 with TRBJ1-4, with D tentatively TRBD1 (5 bases). The CDR3 here is CSVGDRGEKLFF. CDR3 DNA: TGCAGTGTAGGGGACCGTGGTGAAAAACTGTTTTTT.